This entry describes one TCR beta chain. Its antigen is still unknown. PCR was performed using 60 Vbeta and 13 Jbeta primers. Under the authors' procedure: There were tens of millions of unique TCR beta chains by a later count, and approximately 12 million of them were shared. Sequencing was performed with immunoSEQ multiplex PCR; in TCRdb, only in-frame clones are kept and a portion is missing. From that table come the V and J calls and clone size; the DNA was used to work out D and trimming. Here the sample spans more than 100,000 clones, over 65% being singletons. CDR1 MNHNS and CDR2 SASEGT come from the germline V gene. This CDR3 has 12 amino acids. V lost 7 bases to trimming and J lost 5 bases; unmatched junction nucleotides: 4. This sample was taken from a study of cytomegalovirus exposure and HLA in healthy donors. Study context: An earlier analysis identified approximately 120 million unique TCR beta sequences in 150 million to 200 million T cells.

Overall study findings and caveats: A later analysis associated around 17,000 TCR beta sequences with HLA alleles at a 0.05 false discovery rate. Some TCR beta chains (roughly 160 of them) were listed as cytomegalovirus-associated.

This sequence was found in a woman aged 25 to 45 in good health and CMV-seropositive. The sequenced sample was PBMCs. This chain links TRBV6-1 with TRBJ2-7; 8 positions agree with TRBD1. In DNA form, the CDR3 reads TGTGCCAGCATACGGACAGGGAACGAGCAGTACTTC. It encodes CASIRTGNEQYF.